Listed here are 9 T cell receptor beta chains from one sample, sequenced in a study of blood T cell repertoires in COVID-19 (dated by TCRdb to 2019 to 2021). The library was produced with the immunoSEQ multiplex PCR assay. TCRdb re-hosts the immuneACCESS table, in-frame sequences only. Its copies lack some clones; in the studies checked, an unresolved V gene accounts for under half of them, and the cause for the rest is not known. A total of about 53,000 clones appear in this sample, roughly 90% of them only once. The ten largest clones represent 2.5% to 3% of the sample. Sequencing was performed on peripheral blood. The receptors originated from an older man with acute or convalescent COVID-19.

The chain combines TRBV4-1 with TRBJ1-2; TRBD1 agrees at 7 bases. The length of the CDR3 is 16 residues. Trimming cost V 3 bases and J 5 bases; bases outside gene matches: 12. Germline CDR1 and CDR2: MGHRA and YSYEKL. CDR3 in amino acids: CASSQAHGQDVYGYTF. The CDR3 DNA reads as TGCGCCAGCAGCCAGGCGCATGGACAGGATGTTTATGGCTACACCTTC.

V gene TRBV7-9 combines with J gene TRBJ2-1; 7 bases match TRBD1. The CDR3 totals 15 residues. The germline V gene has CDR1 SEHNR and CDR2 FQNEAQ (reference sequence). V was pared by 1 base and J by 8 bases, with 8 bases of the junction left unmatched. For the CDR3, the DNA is TGTGCCAGCAGCTTAGAAGGGGGCGGAATAGATGAGCAGTTCTTC. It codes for CASSLEGGGIDEQFF.

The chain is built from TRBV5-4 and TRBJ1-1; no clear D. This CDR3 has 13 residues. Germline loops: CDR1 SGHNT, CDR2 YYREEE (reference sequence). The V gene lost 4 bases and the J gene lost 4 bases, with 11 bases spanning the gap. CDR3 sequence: CASSLRSGTEAFF. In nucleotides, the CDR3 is TGTGCCAGCAGCCTTCGGTCGGGCACTGAAGCTTTCTTT. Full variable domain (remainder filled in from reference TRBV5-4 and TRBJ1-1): ETGVTQSPTHLIKTRGQQVTLRCSSQSGHNTVSWYQQALGQGPQFIFQYYREEENGRGNFPPRFSGLQFPNYSSELNVNALELDDSALYLCASSLRSGTEAFFGQGTRLTVV.

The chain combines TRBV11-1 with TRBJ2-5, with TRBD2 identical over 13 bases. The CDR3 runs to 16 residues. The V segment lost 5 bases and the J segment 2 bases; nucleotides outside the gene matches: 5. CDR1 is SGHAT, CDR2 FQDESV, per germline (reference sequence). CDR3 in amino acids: CASSRGTSGVQETQYF. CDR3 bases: TGTGCCAGCAGCCGTGGGACTAGCGGGGTTCAAGAGACCCAGTACTTC.

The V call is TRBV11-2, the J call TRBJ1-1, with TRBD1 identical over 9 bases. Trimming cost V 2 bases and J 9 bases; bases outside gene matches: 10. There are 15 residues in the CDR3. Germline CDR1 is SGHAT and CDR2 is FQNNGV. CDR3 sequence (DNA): TGTGCCAGCAGCTTAAGTGGGGGGACAGGGAGGCAAGCTTTCTTT. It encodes CASSLSGGTGRQAFF.

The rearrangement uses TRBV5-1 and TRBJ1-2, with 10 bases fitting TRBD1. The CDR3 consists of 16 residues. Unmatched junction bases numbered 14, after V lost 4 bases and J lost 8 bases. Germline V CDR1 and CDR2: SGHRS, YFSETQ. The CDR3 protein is CASSPGQGLLAGGYTF. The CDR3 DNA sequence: TGCGCCAGCAGCCCGGGACAGGGGTTGCTCGCTGGCGGCTACACCTTC.

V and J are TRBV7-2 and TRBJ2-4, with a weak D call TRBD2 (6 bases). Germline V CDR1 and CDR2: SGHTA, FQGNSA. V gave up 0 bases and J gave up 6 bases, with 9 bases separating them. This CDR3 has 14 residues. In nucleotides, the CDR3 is TGTGCCAGCAGCTTAGCGCCAGCGGGAAACATTCAGTACTTC. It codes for CASSLAPAGNIQYF. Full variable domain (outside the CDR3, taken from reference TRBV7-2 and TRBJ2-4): GAGVSQSPSNKVTEKGKDVELRCDPISGHTALYWYRQSLGQGLEFLIYFQGNSAPDKSGLPSDRFSAERTGGSVSTLTIQRTQQEDSAVYLCASSLAPAGNIQYFGAGTRLSVL.

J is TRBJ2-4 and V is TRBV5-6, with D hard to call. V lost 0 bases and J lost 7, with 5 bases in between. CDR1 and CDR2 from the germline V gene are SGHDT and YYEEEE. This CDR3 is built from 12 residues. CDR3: CASSLAMNIQYF. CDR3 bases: TGTGCCAGCAGCTTGGCCATGAACATTCAGTACTTC.

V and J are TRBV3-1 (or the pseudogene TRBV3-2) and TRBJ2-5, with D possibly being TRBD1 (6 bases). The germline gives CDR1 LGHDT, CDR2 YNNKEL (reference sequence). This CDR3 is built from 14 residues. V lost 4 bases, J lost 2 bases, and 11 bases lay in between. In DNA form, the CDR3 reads TGTGCCAGCAGCCTTAGCAGGGGTCAAGAGACCCAGTACTTC. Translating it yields CASSLSRGQETQYF.